The source of this T cell receptor (beta chain) is a study of cytomegalovirus exposure and HLA in healthy donors. In the PCR, 60 Vbeta and 13 Jbeta primers were used. Generated by immunoSEQ multiplex PCR, the TCRdb table keeps only in-frame clones and is missing some. The data contain under 300,000 clones, around 81% of them seen just once; the ten biggest clones take up under 8%. V lost 5 bases and J lost 4, with 11 bases in between. CDR1 and CDR2 from the germline V gene are LNHDA and SQIVND (reference sequence). This CDR3 spans 13 amino acids. Overall study findings and caveats: Per a later analysis, about 17,000 TCR beta sequences showed association with HLA alleles at 0.05 false discovery rate.

This clone was observed a single time. No antigen is known for it. Source material: PBMCs. The clonotype comes from a woman aged 60-70 years in good health and CMV-seropositive. The rearrangement uses TRBV19 and TRBJ1-2, with D possibly being TRBD1 (6 bases). The CDR3 coding sequence is TGTGCCAGTAGTGCAACAGGGATCTATGGCTACACCTTC. Protein sequence: CASSATGIYGYTF. The full variable domain, its missing parts supplied by reference TRBV19 and TRBJ1-2, is DGGITQSPKYLFRKEGQNVTLSCEQNLNHDAMYWYRQDPGQGLRLIYYSQIVNDFQKGDIAEGYSVSREKKESFPLTVTSAQKNPTAFYLCASSATGIYGYTFGSGTRLTVV.